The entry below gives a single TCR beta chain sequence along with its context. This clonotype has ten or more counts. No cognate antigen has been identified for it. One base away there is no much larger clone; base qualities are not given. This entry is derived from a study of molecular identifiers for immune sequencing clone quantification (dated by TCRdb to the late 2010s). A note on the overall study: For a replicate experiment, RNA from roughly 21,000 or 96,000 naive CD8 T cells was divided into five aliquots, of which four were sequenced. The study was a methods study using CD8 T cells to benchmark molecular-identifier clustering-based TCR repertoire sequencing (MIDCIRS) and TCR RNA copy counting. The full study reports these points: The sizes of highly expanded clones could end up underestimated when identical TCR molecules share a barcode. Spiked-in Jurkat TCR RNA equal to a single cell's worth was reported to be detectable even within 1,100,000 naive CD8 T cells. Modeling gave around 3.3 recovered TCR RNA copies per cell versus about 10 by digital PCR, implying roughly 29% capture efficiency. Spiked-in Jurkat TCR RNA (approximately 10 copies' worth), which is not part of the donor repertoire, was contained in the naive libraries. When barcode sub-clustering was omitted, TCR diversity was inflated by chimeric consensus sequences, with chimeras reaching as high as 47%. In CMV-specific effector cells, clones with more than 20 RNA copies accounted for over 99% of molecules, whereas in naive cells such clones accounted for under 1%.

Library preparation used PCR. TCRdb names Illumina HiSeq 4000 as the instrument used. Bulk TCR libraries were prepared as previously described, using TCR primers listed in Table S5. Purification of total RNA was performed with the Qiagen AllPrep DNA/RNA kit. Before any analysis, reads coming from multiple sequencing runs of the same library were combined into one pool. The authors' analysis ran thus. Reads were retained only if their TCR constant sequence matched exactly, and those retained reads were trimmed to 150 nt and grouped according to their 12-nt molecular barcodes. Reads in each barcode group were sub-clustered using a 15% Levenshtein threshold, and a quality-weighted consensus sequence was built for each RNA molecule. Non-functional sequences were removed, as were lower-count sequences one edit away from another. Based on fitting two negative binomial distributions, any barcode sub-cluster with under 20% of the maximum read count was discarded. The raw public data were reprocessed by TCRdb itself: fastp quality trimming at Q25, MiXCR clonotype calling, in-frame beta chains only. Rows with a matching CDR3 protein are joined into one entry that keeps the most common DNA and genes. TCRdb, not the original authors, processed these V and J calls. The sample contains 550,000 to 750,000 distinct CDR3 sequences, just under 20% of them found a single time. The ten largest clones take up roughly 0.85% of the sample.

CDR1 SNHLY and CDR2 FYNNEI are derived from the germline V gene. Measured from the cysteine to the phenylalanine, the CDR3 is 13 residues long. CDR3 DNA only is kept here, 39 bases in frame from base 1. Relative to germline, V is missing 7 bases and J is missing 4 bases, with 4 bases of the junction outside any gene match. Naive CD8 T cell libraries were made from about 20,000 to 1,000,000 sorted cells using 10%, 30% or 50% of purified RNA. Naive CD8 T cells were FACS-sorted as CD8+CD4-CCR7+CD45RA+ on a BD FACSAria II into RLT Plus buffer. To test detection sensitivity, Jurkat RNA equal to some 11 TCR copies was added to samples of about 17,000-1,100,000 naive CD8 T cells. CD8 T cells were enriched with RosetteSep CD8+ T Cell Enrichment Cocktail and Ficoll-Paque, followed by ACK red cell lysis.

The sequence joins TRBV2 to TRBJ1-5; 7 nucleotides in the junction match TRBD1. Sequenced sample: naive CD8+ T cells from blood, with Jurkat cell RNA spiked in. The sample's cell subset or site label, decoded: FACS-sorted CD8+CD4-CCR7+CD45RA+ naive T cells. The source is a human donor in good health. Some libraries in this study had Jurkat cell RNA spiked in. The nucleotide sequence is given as TGTGCCAGCAACGGACAGGTGAATCAGCCCCAGCATTTT. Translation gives CASNGQVNQPQHF.